This paragraph covers one T cell receptor (beta chain) sequence. Its specificity is unknown. This sample is drawn from a study of T cell responses to AZD1222 COVID-19 vaccine. Data came from immunoSEQ multiplex PCR; TCRdb stores just in-frame clones and leaves some out. In the table there are 90,000 to 130,000 clones, about 87% of which are singletons. Study outcomes and limitations: Just a handful of AZD1222 recipients were seropositive at baseline.

Germline V gene data show CDR1 as SGHRS and CDR2 as YFSETQ. Between the trimmed V and J ends, which lost 0 bases and 0 bases, there was a span of 10 bases. This CDR3 spans 16 amino acids. The gene calls are TRBV5-1 and TRBJ1-5; D perhaps matches TRBD1 (5 bases). The sequenced sample was peripheral blood, obtained on day 0 of AZD1222 vaccination. The receptor was derived from an adult in good health. CDR3 DNA sequence: TGCGCCAGCAGCTTGGCGGGGGGAGATAGCAATCAGCCCCAGCATTTT. Protein product: CASSLAGGDSNQPQHF.